This record looks at one TCR beta chain sequence and its context. The specificity of this receptor is unknown. Within one base of it there is no much larger clone, and no base qualities were kept. The time point label on this specimen signifies: newly diagnosed GD, antithyroid drugs for less than 3 months. For both TCR sequencing and RNA sequencing, RNA was extracted from PBMCs using TRIzol. The diagnosis of Graves' disease followed American Thyroid Association guidelines. Patients for the study were recruited at an endocrinology department in Xi'an, China. From each patient, about 9.7 milliliters of peripheral blood was collected into an EDTA anticoagulant tube. Ficoll Paque Plus density gradient separation was used to isolate PBMCs, and no additional T cell sorting was done. An Agilent 2100 Bioanalyzer and agarose gel were used to assess RNA quality, and a NanoDrop 2000 was used to measure RNA concentration.

The data are from a study of regulatory T cells in long-lasting Graves disease listed by TCRdb under 2021. Background on the whole study: Patients with newly diagnosed Graves' disease had been on antithyroid drugs for under 3 months. A total of approximately 35 samples underwent TCR sequencing: about 13 from persistent and about 20 from newly diagnosed Graves' disease patients. The study was conducted in China and was registered as a clinical trial. Patients with persistent Graves' disease were compared with patients with newly diagnosed Graves' disease using TCR sequencing and RNA sequencing of peripheral blood. Paper-wide results and their limitations: More public clonotypes were shared among persistent patients (roughly 3,000) than among newly diagnosed patients (966). TRBV28, TRBJ1-2 and TRBJ2-5 were preferentially used in persistent disease, while TRBV20-1 and TRBJ2-1 were favored in newly diagnosed disease. As a limitation, the authors acknowledged that the small sample size may reduce accuracy. Sequencing and analysis were limited to the TCR beta chain. Persistent Graves' disease patients showed lower TCR Shannon entropy and fewer highly expanded clones than newly diagnosed patients, suggesting clonal expansion. The study examined only peripheral blood because the primary lesion, thyroid tissue, could not be accessed.

The library relied on multiplex PCR. TCRdb lists the instrument as Illumina HiSeq 4000. TCR beta libraries were built with iRepertoire HTBI primers and Arm-PCR amplification of CDR3 regions. Gel purification was performed on PCR products prior to sequencing. As for how the authors treated the data: Across samples, fewer than 70 TRBV and 13 to 15 TRBJ segments were identified and used for gene usage analysis of CDR3 amino acid clonotypes. COPE and FqMerger were used to merge filtered high-quality paired reads into contigs. BLAST was used to align contigs to IMGT TRBV, TRBD and TRBJ reference genes, with CDR3 defined following IMGT. Any clonotype with a frequency above 0.1% was classified as a highly expanded clone. Shannon entropy served as the measure of repertoire diversity, while the Gini coefficient captured V-J evenness. Public clonotypes were defined as clonotypes shared by more than one individual. TCRdb redid the processing of the public reads, applying fastp at Q25 and MiXCR, and retained in-frame beta chains. Entries are consolidated by CDR3 protein sequence, retaining the most common genes and DNA. The V and J calls were determined by TCRdb, not by the authors. A total of about 440,000 distinct CDR3 sequences appear in this sample, under 15% of them only once. Clones ranked in the top ten supply over 15% of the sample.

The germline V gene gives CDR1 as LGHNA and CDR2 as YNFKEQ. From the cysteine up to the phenylalanine, the CDR3 has a length of 15 residues. Of the read, only the CDR3 DNA is kept; its 45 bases are in frame from base 1. The junction shows trimming of 0 bases on V and 4 bases on J, and the gene matches do not reach 4 bases of it. The same sample was also used in a study of T cells in Graves' hyperthyroidism and ophthalmopathy. As described in the second report: Graves' hyperthyroidism was defined as stable when no progression to ophthalmopathy occurred over 18 months of follow-up. The hyperthyroidism patients were between 18 and 65 years old and newly diagnosed, with a disease duration of less than 2 months. The study excluded patients with uncontrolled infections, other autoimmune diseases, pregnancy or lactation. Diagnoses were established on the basis of clinical symptoms, serum thyroxine and TRAb, thyroid ultrasound, and orbital computed tomography. The TCR CDR3 was subjected to a first round of RT-PCR using the HTBI primer set and the Qiagen OneStep RT-PCR kit. Blood samples also contained most of the expanded thyroid clonotypes (frequency above 0.001), which suggests that blood repertoires may reflect thyroid immune responses. Ophthalmopathy was separated from stable hyperthyroidism by a 13 V-J signature model, with over 85% sensitivity and around 81% specificity obtained in cross-validation and 80%/75% obtained in testing. During validation, the model predicted progression to ophthalmopathy a median of about 5.9 months ahead of onset, with around 71% sensitivity and almost 75% specificity. A discovery cohort of roughly 96 patients, about 44 with Graves' ophthalmopathy and approximately 55 with stable Graves' hyperthyroidism, was used to find distinguishing TCR V-J signatures. Whether ophthalmopathy could be predicted prospectively was tested in an independent validation cohort made up of some 20 hyperthyroidism patients plus 17 patients who later progressed to ophthalmopathy. The roughly 94 discovery patients were randomly divided into training and test sets at a 7:3 ratio. In several Graves' hyperthyroidism patients, the study also compared T-cell repertoires from thyroid tissue with T-cell repertoires from blood. Following sampling, methimazole starting at 30 mg daily was given to hyperthyroidism patients, and high-dose intravenous methylprednisolone was given to ophthalmopathy patients. Libraries were constructed in a second round of multiplex PCR, after which size selection and purification were performed. Sequencing of the libraries was done on an Illumina HiSeq2000 using paired-end 100 bp reads. SOAPnuke was used to process the raw data, removing reads that contained adapters or uncalled bases, had a mean Phred below 15, or lacked an exact match to the constant primer or identifier. COPE v1.2.5 was used to merge the high-quality paired reads, and each unique nucleotide sequence was defined as a clonotype. MiTCR v1.1 was used to align the clonotypes against IMGT TRBV, TRBD and TRBJ reference segments. The analysis was restricted to V-J combinations with a frequency above 0.0001, which together covered approximately 99% of the repertoires. The TCS score was defined as the ratio of F50 (clonal expansion) to E x V (chaos), calculated using BLOSUM62-based TCRdist between CDR3 peptides within each V-J. Welch's t-statistics and random forest reduced several hundred V-J features to some 14, which were used in a naive Bayes classifier (R e1071). No statistical method was used to set the sample size in advance, and investigators knew the group allocation. The paper describes TCR Vbeta CDR3 sequencing of fewer than 150 peripheral blood samples, made up of 43 ophthalmopathy patients, around 78 hyperthyroidism patients and 17 progressor patients.

This TCR was sampled from a woman in her twenties or thirties with Graves disease. Donor details come from another sample of the same person, matched by shared clones. The chain joins TRBV4-2 to TRBJ2-3, with 7 bases aligning to TRBD1. The sample was peripheral blood mononuclear cells (PBMCs), taken at new diagnosis, from a patient treated with antithyroid drugs. The nucleotide sequence is given as TGTGCCAGCAGCCAAGAAGTAACAGGGGCAGATACGCAGTATTTT. Its protein is CASSQEVTGADTQYF.